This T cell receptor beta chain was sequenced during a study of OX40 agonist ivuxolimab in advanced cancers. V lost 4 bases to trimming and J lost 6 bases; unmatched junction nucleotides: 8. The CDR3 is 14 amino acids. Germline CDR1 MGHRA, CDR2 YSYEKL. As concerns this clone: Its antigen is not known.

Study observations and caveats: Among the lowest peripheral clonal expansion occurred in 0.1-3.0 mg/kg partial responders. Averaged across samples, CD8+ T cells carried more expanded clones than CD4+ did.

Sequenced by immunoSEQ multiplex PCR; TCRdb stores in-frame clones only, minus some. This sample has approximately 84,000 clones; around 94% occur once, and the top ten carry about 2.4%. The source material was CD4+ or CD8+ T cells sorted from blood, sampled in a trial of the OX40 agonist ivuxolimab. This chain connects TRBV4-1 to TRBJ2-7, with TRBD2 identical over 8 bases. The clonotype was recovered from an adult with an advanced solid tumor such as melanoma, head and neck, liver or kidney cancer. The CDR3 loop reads CASSPGGGPGEQYF. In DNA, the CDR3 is TGCGCCAGCAGCCCGGGAGGGGGGCCGGGCGAGCAGTACTTC.